Sequencing of this TCR beta chain was carried out in a study of T cell responses to AZD1222 COVID-19 vaccine listed by TCRdb under 2021. Regarding the study in general: A total of around 240 trial participants underwent TCR sequencing, of whom approximately 200 had received two doses of AZD1222 and about 26 had received two doses of the MenACWY control vaccine. Trial participants were enrolled by age into 18-55, 56-69 and 70-plus year subgroups, with about 150, 28 and 57 TCR-sequenced participants respectively.

A note on this clone: The antigen this receptor binds is unknown. Nothing much larger sits one base from this clone, and base qualities are not available.

Interpreted using the paper, the time point label stands for: baseline before first vaccination. In the paper's terms, the treatment or condition label means: meningococcal conjugate vaccine given as trial control. Samples from vaccinated people were obtained from the UK trials COV001 and COV002, which included a single-blind randomized controlled phase 2/3 trial of AZD1222 (ChAdOx1 nCoV-19) in healthy adults. For TCRbeta chain sequencing, PBMC samples from trial participants were taken at day 0 and at day 28 after the second dose. Study-level results and caveats: Conclusions about previously exposed vaccinees are limited because only 6 or 7 AZD1222 recipients were SARS-CoV-2 seropositive at baseline. The 56-69-year group was small, and its depth increase did not reach significance, likely because of low power. Reportedly, close to half of the unique spike-specific TCRs recognized epitopes lying outside the regions that are mutated in the B.1.351 and B.1.1.7 variants. The whole spike protein was spanned by vaccine-associated CD4 TCRs, and dominant responses were seen in regions 160-218 and 743-854. A significant rise in spike-specific TCR breadth and depth was observed after two AZD1222 doses relative to day 0 and relative to MenACWY recipients. No day 14 peak-response samples were available, so repertoires were characterized only after the peak T cell response. Participants were mostly white British and included more females than males, and it was suggested by the authors that clonal diversity may have been underestimated.

Sequences SNHLY (CDR1) and FYNNEI (CDR2) are obtained from the germline V gene. V and J are truncated by 5 bases and 9 bases respectively, leaving an intervening sequence of 14 bases. From its cysteine to its phenylalanine, the CDR3 spans 13 amino acids. The retained sequence is limited to the CDR3, 39 bases, with the frame set at the first base. The CDR3 regions of human TCRbeta chains were analyzed by immunosequencing. The source study handled its data this way. TCRs in the repertoires were compared against a reference library of SARS-CoV-2-specific TCRs that had been generated with the MIRA antigen-specificity platform. Breadth was defined as the fraction of unique TCRs that were SARS-CoV-2-associated, and depth was defined as the fraction of total T cells that were SARS-CoV-2-associated. Each spike-specific TCR was assigned to its reactive spike region and to a CD4 or CD8 class using the MIRA data. Log10-transformed breadth and depth values were compared by one-way ANOVA with Sidak's multiple comparisons tests. This immuneACCESS table, as held by TCRdb, lists in-frame sequences with V and J called but not all clones. Of the missing ones, under half trace to an unresolved V gene in checked studies; the others have no known cause. That table furnishes V, J and clone size, whereas the DNA furnished D and trimming. This sample gives about 100,000 clones in total; 80% to 90% of them show up just once. The top ten hold over 4% of the sample.

This specimen was peripheral blood, taken on day 0 of MenACWY control vaccination. This chain joins TRBV2 to TRBJ2-1; no confident D gene assignment can be made. The TCR originated in an adult in good health. The nucleotide sequence reads as follows: TGTGCCAGCAGTTCGAGCCCCTGGGGTGAGCAGTTCTTC. Translation gives CASSSSPWGEQFF.